This is a list of T cell receptor beta chains from one sample in a study of CD8 T cells in Susac syndrome. One entry per CDR3 protein results from TCRdb running MiXCR on the immunoSEQ multiplex PCR reads. The sample lists approximately 150,000 distinct CDR3 sequences; approximately 93% were seen once. The source material was CD4+ T cells from PBMCs. These receptors were collected from a human donor with multiple sclerosis. Each CDR3 is given with its conserved first and last residue.

v_call: TRBV28; j_call: TRBJ1-2; cdr3_aa: CASRRDTWNTF
v_call: TRBV18; j_call: TRBJ2-5; cdr3_aa: CASSRGAQETQYF
v_call: TRBV20-1; j_call: TRBJ1-1; cdr3_aa: CSARGGGNTEAFF
v_call: TRBV30; j_call: TRBJ1-2; cdr3_aa: CAWIPLRGQGNYGCTF
v_call: TRBV7-2; j_call: TRBJ2-7; cdr3_aa: CASSRGQGPYEQYF
v_call: TRBV4-3; j_call: TRBJ2-1; cdr3_aa: CASSPEITGDAYNEQFF
v_call: TRBV12-3/TRBV12-4; j_call: TRBJ1-5; cdr3_aa: CASRSSGKNQPQHF
v_call: TRBV27; j_call: TRBJ2-5; cdr3_aa: CASSLLSSGLETQYF
v_call: TRBV6-5; j_call: TRBJ2-1; cdr3_aa: CASSYALRTDNEQFF
v_call: TRBV20-1; j_call: TRBJ2-1; cdr3_aa: CSVLKGLAGTYNEQFF